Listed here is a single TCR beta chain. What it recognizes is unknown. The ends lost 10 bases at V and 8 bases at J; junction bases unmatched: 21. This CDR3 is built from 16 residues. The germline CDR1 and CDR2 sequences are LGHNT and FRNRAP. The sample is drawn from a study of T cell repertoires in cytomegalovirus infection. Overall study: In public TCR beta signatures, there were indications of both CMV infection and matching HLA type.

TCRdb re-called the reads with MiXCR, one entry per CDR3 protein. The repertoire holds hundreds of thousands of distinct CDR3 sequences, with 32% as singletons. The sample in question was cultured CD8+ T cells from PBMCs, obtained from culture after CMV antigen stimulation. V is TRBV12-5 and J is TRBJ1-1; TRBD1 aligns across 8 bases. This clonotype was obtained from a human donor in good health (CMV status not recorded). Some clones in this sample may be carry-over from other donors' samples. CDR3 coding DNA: TGTGCTACAAAACCCGCCGCGTCAGGGGGCGATAAAGAAGCTTTCTTT. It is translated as CATKPAASGGDKEAFF.